The present entry profiles one T cell receptor beta chain with its context. The data belong to a study of blood T cell repertoires in COVID-19. The length of the CDR3 is 18 residues. V shed 0 bases and J shed 2 bases, with 18 bases lying between them. Germline V gives CDR1 SGHDN, CDR2 FVKESK. TCRdb's copy holds only in-frame clones and misses some; the assay was immunoSEQ multiplex PCR. The top ten hold 7.2% of the sample, which has about 220,000 clones, around 82% seen once. The V call is TRBV14, the J call TRBJ2-3, with a possible D match to TRBD2 (6 bases). The origin of this receptor is a woman aged 70 to 79 with acute or convalescent COVID-19. Sequencing used peripheral blood. In nucleotides, the CDR3 is TGTGCCAGCAGCCAAGATCCCCTGCTAGCGCCCTACACAGATACGCAGTATTTT. Encoded protein: CASSQDPLLAPYTDTQYF.